These 3 T cell receptor beta chains share one sample of origin, sequenced in a study of blood T cell repertoires in COVID-19 (dated by TCRdb to 2018 to 2020). Receptor libraries were prepared by the immunoSEQ multiplex PCR assay. TCRdb obtained this table from immuneACCESS and retained in-frame rearrangements with V and J assigned. These tables miss some clones; where compared with another copy, unresolved V genes account for less than half of the shortfall, and the remainder is unexplained. The sample data list some 64,000 clones, and roughly two thirds of these were observed just once. The biggest ten clones account for approximately 51% of the sample. The sample was PBMCs or T cells enriched from blood (not recorded which). These receptor sequences come from a woman aged 60-75 years who had been exposed to COVID-19.

This chain joins TRBV27 and TRBJ2-7; 11 nucleotides agree with TRBD2. V gave up 5 bases and J gave up 4 bases; unmatched junction bases: 10. The CDR3 consists of 16 residues. Germline lookup yields CDR1 MNHEY and CDR2 SMNVEV (reference sequence). The CDR3 DNA sequence: TGTGCCAGCAGTCGGGCCGGGACTAGCGGTACGTACGAGCAGTACTTC. Encoded protein: CASSRAGTSGTYEQYF.

The chain combines TRBV28 with TRBJ1-5; 7 bases line up with TRBD1. Germline CDR1 is MDHEN and CDR2 is SYDVKM. The V segment lost 4 bases and the J segment 4 bases; nucleotides outside the gene matches: 10. This CDR3 is 16 amino acids long. The CDR3, as DNA: TGTGCCAGCAGTTCGCTGACAGGGCTAATAAATCAGCCCCAGCATTTT. It translates to CASSSLTGLINQPQHF.

This clone was picked up many times. This chain joins TRBV27 and TRBJ2-2; 9 bases match TRBD1. The CDR3 extends over 14 amino acids. V was pared by 4 bases and J by 4 bases, with 1 base of the junction left unmatched. In germline, CDR1 is MNHEY, CDR2 SMNVEV (reference sequence). CDR3 loop: CASSYRGPTGELFF. The CDR3 DNA sequence: TGTGCCAGCAGTTACAGGGGGCCCACCGGGGAGCTGTTTTTT.